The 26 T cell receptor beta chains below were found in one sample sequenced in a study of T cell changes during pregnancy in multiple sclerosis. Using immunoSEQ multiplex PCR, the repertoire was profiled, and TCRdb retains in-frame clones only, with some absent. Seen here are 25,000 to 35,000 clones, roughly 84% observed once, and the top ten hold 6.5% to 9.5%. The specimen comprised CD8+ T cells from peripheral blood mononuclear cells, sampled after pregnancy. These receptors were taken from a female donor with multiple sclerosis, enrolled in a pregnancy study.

CDR3 DNA: TGTGCCTGGAACTGGGGGGCAACTAATGAAAAACTGTTTTTT. It translates to CAWNWGATNEKLFF. The genes are TRBV30 and TRBJ1-4; D is perhaps TRBD1 (5 bases). The CDR3 has 14 amino acids. The V gene lost 4 bases and the J gene lost 0 bases, with 9 bases spanning the gap. Germline V CDR1 and CDR2: GTSNPN, SVGIG (reference sequence).

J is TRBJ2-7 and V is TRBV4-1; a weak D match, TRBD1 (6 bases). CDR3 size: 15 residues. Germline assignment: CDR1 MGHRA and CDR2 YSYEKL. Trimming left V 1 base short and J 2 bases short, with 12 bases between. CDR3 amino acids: CASSQVSTGAYEQYF. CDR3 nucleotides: TGCGCCAGCAGCCAAGTTTCGACAGGAGCCTACGAGCAGTACTTC.

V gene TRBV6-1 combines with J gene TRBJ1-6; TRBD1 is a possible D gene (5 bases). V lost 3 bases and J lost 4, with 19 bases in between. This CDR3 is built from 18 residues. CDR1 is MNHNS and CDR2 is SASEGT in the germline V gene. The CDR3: CASSERPPGLVYNSPLHF. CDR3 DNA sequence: TGTGCCAGCAGTGAGCGACCCCCGGGACTGGTATATAATTCACCCCTCCACTTT.

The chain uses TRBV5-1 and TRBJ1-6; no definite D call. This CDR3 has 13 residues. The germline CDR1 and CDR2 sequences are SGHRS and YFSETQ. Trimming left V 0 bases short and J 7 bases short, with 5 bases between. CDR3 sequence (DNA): TGCGCCAGCAGCTTGGAGAGGAATTCACCCCTCCACTTT. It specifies CASSLERNSPLHF.

DNA for the CDR3: TGTGCCAGCAGGGGACAGGCCGTCTCTGGAAACACCATATATTTT. Its translation: CASRGQAVSGNTIYF. The chain couples TRBV6-1 to TRBJ1-3, with 8 positions matching TRBD1. This CDR3 has 15 amino acids. Trimming took 6 bases from V and 0 from J; bases not matched to a gene: 4. Per the germline V gene, CDR1 is MNHNS and CDR2 is SASEGT.

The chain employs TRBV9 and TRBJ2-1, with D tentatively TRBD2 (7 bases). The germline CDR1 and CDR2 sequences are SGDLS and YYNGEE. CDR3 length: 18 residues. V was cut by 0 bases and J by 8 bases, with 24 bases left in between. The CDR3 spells CASSVGPGRGPLGDEQFF. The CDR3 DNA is TGTGCCAGCAGCGTAGGTCCCGGGCGGGGGCCTCTGGGCGATGAGCAGTTCTTC.

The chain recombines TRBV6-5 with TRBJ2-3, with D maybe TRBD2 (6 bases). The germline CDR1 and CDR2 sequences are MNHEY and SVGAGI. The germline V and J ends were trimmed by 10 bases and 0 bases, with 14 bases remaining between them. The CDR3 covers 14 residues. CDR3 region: CATGATVSTDTQYF. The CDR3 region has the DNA TGTGCCACGGGAGCTACCGTTAGCACAGATACGCAGTATTTT.

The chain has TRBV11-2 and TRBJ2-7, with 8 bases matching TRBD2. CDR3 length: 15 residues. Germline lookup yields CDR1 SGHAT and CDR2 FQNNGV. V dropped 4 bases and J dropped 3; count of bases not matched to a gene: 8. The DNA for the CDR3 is TGTGCCAGCAGCTACTTTAGAGCGGGGGTCTACGAGCAGTACTTC. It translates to CASSYFRAGVYEQYF.

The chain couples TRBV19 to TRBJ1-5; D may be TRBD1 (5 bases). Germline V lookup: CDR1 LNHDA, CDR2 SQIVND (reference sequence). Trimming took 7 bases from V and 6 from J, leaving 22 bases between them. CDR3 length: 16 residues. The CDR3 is CASTLDETSQGQPQHF. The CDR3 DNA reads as TGTGCCAGTACCTTAGATGAGACCAGCCAGGGTCAGCCCCAGCATTTT.

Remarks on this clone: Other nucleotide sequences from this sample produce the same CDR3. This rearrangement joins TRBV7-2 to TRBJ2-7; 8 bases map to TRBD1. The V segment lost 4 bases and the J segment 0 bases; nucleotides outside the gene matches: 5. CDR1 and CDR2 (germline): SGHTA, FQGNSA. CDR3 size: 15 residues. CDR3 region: CASSWGQASSYEQYF. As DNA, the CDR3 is TGTGCCAGCAGCTGGGGACAGGCGAGCTCCTACGAGCAGTACTTC.

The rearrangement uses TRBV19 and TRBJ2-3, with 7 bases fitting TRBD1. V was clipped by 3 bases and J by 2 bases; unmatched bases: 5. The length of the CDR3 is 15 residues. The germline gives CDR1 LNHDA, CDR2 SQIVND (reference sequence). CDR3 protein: CASSINRGFTDTQYF. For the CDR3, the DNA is TGTGCCAGTAGTATCAACAGGGGATTCACAGATACGCAGTATTTT.

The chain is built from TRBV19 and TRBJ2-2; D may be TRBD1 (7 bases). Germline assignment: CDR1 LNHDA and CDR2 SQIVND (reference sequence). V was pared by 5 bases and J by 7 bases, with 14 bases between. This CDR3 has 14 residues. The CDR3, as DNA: TGTGCCAGTAGTGTCGACAGGGAGGTCGGGGAGCTGTTTTTT. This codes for CASSVDREVGELFF.

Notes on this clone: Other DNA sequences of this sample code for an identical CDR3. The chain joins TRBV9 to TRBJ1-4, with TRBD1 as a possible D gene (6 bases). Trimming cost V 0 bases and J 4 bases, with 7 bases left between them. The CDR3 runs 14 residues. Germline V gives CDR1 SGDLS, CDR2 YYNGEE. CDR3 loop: CASSVEGGNEKLFF. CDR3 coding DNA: TGTGCCAGCAGCGTAGAAGGGGGTAATGAAAAACTGTTTTTT.

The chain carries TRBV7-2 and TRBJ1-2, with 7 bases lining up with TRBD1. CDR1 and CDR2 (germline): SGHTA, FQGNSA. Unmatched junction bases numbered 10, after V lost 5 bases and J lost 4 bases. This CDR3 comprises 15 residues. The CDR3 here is CASSRQGSVGYGYTF. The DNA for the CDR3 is TGTGCCAGCAGCCGACAGGGATCGGTTGGCTATGGCTACACCTTC.

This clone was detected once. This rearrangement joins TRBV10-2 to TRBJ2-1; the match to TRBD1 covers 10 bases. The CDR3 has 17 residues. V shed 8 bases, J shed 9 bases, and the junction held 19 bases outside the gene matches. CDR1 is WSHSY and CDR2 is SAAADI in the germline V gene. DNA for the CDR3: TGCGCCAGCTCCGAGCCCCGACAGGGGGCATGGTTACTTGAGCAGTTCTTC. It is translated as CASSEPRQGAWLLEQFF.

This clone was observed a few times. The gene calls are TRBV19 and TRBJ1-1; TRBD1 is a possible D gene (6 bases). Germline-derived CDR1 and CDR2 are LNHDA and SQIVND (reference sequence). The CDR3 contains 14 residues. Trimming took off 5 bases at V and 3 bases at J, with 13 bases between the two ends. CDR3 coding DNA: TGTGCCAGTAGTGTCTCAGGGGTGGACACTGAAGCTTTCTTT. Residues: CASSVSGVDTEAFF. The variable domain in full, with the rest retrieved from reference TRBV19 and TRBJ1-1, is DGGITQSPKYLFRKEGQNVTLSCEQNLNHDAMYWYRQDPGQGLRLIYYSQIVNDFQKGDIAEGYSVSREKKESFPLTVTSAQKNPTAFYLCASSVSGVDTEAFFGQGTRLTVV.

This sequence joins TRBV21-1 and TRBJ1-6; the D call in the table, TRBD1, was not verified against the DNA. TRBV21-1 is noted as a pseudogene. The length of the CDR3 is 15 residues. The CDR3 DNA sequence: TGTGCCAGCGCCCCTGACAGAACACCATATTCACCCCTCCACTTT. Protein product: CASAPDRTPYSPLHF.

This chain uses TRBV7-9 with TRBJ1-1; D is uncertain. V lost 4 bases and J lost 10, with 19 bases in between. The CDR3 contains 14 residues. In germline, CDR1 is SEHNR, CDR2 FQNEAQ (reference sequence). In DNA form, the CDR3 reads TGTGCCAGCAGCTCAACCGTAGGACTGATGGGAGCTTTCTTT. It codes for CASSSTVGLMGAFF. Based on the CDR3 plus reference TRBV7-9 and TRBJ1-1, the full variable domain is DTGVSQNPRHKITKRGQNVTFRCDPISEHNRLYWYRQTLGQGPEFLTYFQNEAQLEKSRLLSDRFSAERPKGSFSTLEIQRTEQGDSAMYLCASSSTVGLMGAFFGQGTRLTVV.

CDR3: CASSSAGWQETQYF. DNA of the CDR3: TGCGCCAGCAGCAGCGCGGGGTGGCAAGAGACCCAGTACTTC. The J gene is TRBJ2-5, the V gene TRBV10-2; maybe TRBD2 (6 bases). The length of the CDR3 is 14 residues. From germline, CDR1 is WSHSY and CDR2 SAAADI. V gave up 6 bases and J gave up 2 bases, with 13 bases separating them.

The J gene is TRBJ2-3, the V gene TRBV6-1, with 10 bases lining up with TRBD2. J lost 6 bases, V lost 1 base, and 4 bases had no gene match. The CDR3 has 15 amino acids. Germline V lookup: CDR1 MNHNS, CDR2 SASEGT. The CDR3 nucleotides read TGTGCCAGCAGTGAAGAAAGCGGGGGGGGCGATACGCAGTATTTT. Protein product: CASSEESGGGDTQYF.

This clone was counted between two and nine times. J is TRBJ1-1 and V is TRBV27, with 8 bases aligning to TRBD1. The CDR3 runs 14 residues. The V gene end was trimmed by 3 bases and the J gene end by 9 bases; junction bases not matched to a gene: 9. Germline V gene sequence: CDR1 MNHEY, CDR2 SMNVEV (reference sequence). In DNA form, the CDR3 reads TGTGCCAGCAGTTTGCAAAGCCCCAGGGGGCAAGCTTTCTTT. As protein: CASSLQSPRGQAFF.

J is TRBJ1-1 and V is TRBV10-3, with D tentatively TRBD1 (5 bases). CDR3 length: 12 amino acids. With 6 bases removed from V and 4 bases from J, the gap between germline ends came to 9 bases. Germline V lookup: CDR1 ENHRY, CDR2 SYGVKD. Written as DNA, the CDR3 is TGTGCCATCAGGACAGCGTCCACTGAAGCTTTCTTT. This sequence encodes CAIRTASTEAFF.

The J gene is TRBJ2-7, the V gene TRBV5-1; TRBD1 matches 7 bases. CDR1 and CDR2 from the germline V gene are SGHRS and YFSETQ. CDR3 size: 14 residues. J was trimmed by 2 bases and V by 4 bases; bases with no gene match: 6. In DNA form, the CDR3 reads TGCGCCAGCAGCGCTCAGGACAGGACCTACGAGCAGTACTTC. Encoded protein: CASSAQDRTYEQYF.

The CDR3 sequence: CASSQEGTLVRYGYTF. The CDR3 DNA is TGTGCCAGCAGCCAAGAGGGCACCCTGGTCCGCTATGGCTACACCTTC. This chain uses TRBV4-2 with TRBJ1-2, with unresolved D. The germline gives CDR1 LGHNA, CDR2 YNFKEQ. V lost 0 bases, J lost 4 bases, and 15 bases lay in between. The CDR3 consists of 16 residues.

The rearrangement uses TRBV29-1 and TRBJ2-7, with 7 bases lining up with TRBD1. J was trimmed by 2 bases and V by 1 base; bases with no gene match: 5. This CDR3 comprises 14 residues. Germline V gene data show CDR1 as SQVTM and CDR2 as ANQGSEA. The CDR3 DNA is TGCAGCGTTGAAGGTACAGGGGCCCCCTACGAGCAGTACTTC. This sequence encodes CSVEGTGAPYEQYF.

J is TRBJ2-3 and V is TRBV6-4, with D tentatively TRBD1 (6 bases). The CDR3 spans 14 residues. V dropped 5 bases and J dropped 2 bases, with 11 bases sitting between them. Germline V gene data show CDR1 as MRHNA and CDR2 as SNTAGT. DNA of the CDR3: TGTGCCAGCAGTACCGGACAGAACACAGATACGCAGTATTTT. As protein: CASSTGQNTDTQYF.